Below, 8 T cell receptor beta chains from the same sample are listed, as sequenced in a study of shared clonotypes between healthy human individuals. This table comes from immunoSEQ multiplex PCR, and its TCRdb copy is limited to in-frame clones, with some not included. Of about 800,000 clones in the sample, roughly 96% are singletons; the top ten hold about 0.25%. As defined, naive CD8 cells were CD45RO-negative and positively selected for CCR7, with terminally differentiated effector memory CD45RA+ cells excluded. The source material was naive CD8+ T cells sorted from blood. The receptors were gathered from a man aged 30 to 45 in good health.

The chain has TRBV7-9 and TRBJ1-3, with 7 bases fitting TRBD1. Germline V lookup: CDR1 SEHNR, CDR2 FQNEAQ (reference sequence). The V and J ends lost 1 base and 2 bases, in that order; junction bases with no gene match: 8. This CDR3 spans 17 amino acids. In DNA, the CDR3 is TGTGCCAGCAGCTTAGTGGGACAGACCCCCCCTGGAAACACCATATATTTT. Translation: CASSLVGQTPPGNTIYF.

The V call is TRBV6-1, the J call TRBJ1-2; D gene uncertain. The V gene's germline CDR1 is MNHNS and CDR2 SASEGT. Trimming removed 6 bases from V and 6 bases from J, with 11 bases in between. This CDR3 spans 12 amino acids. CDR3 loop: CASSRGLDGYTF. CDR3 nucleotide sequence: TGTGCCAGCAGCCGCGGGCTGGATGGCTACACCTTC.

The chain is built from TRBV29-1 and TRBJ1-1; D not certain. This CDR3 region has 15 residues. Germline loops: CDR1 SQVTM, CDR2 ANQGSEA. Trimming removed 6 bases from V and 11 bases from J, with 28 bases in between. The CDR3 protein is CSVWTDDVGDWYAFF. The CDR3 bases are TGCAGCGTCTGGACGGATGATGTGGGAGATTGGTATGCTTTCTTT.

A note on this clone: Other DNA sequences within the sample encode an identical CDR3. V and J are TRBV4-1 and TRBJ2-2; no definite D call. CDR1 is MGHRA, CDR2 YSYEKL, per germline. The CDR3 is 13 amino acids. With 1 base removed from V and 5 bases from J, the gap between germline ends came to 5 bases. This CDR3 is CASSQVRTGELFF. DNA of the CDR3: TGCGCCAGCAGCCAAGTGAGAACCGGGGAGCTGTTTTTT.

In its sample, this clone was seen once. This chain links TRBV28 with TRBJ2-2, with 11 bases identical to TRBD2. Germline V CDR1 and CDR2: MDHEN, SYDVKM. The CDR3 has 18 residues. V lost 6 bases, J lost 7 bases, and 16 bases stayed unmatched. The DNA of the CDR3 is TGTGCCAGCAGCCTATTTTCTAGCGGGAGGATTCGTGTCGGGGAGCTGTTTTTT. It translates to CASSLFSSGRIRVGELFF.

This clone was picked up a small number of times. Additional DNA sequences in this sample encode the identical CDR3. This sequence joins TRBV9 and TRBJ2-3, with D unclear. CDR3 length equals 12 residues. From germline, CDR1 is SGDLS and CDR2 YYNGEE. V was pared by 0 bases and J by 4 bases, with 3 bases between. CDR3 bases: TGTGCCAGCAGCGTAGGTTCAGATACGCAGTATTTT. It translates to CASSVGSDTQYF. Full variable domain (outside the CDR3, taken from reference TRBV9 and TRBJ2-3): DSGVTQTPKHLITATGQRVTLRCSPRSGDLSVYWYQQSLDQGLQFLIQYYNGEERAKGNILERFSAQQFPDLHSELNLSSLELGDSALYFCASSVGSDTQYFGPGTRLTVL.

The CDR3 here is CASSLIWTGDFGANVLTF. CDR3 bases: TGTGCCAGCAGCTTAATTTGGACCGGGGACTTTGGGGCCAACGTCCTGACTTTC. This chain connects TRBV7-2 to TRBJ2-6; tentative D call: TRBD2 (6 bases). The CDR3 is made up of 18 amino acids. Germline lookup yields CDR1 SGHTA and CDR2 FQGNSA. The V and J ends lost 2 bases and 3 bases respectively, with 17 bases between them.

V is TRBV6-1 and J is TRBJ2-1; D may match TRBD1 or TRBD2 (5 bases each). The CDR3 has 19 amino acids. Germline CDR1 and CDR2: MNHNS and SASEGT. V shed 4 bases and J shed 0 bases, with 22 bases lying between them. The CDR3 spells CASSADRDGTLSSYNEQFF. The CDR3 DNA reads as TGTGCCAGCAGTGCGGACCGGGACGGTACTTTAAGCTCCTACAATGAGCAGTTCTTC.